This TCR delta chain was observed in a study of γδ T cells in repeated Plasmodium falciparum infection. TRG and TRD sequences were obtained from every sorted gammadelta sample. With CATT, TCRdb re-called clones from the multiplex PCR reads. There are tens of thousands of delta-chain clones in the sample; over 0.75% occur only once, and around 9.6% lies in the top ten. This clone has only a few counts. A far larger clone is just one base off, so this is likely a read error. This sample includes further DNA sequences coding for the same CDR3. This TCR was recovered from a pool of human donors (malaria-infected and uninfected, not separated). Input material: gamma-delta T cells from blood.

CDR3 sequence: CALGDINSGIRTAQLFF. In DNA form, the CDR3 reads TGTGCTCTTGGGGACATTAATTCGGGGATCAGGACAGCACAACTCTTCTTC. The chain couples TRDV1 to TRDJ2; maybe TRDD3 (6 bases). The CDR3 contains 17 residues. Germline V lookup: CDR1 TSWWSYY, CDR2 QGS.